This TCR beta chain was profiled in a study of blood T cell repertoires in COVID-19. Whole-study context: From T cells, B-cell-depleted T cells, or PBMCs came the material, which was cDNA or gDNA.

Generated by immunoSEQ multiplex PCR, the TCRdb table keeps only in-frame clones and is missing some. The profile shows some 140,000 clones, under 80% of them singletons. The V gene lost 5 bases and the J gene lost 3 bases, with 9 bases spanning the gap. The CDR3 covers 14 residues. Germline V gives CDR1 KGHDR, CDR2 SFDVKD. This sequence originates from a man older than 75 with acute or convalescent COVID-19. This sequence joins TRBV24-1 and TRBJ2-2; D may be TRBD1 (5 bases). Specimen: peripheral blood. As DNA, the CDR3 is TGTGCCACCAGTGGTACCAGGGACACCGGGGAGCTGTTTTTT. Encoded protein: CATSGTRDTGELFF.